The clone carrying this TCR beta chain appeared many times. Antigen: not known. These data originate in a study of blood T cells in healthy people across ages. This CDR3 is 11 amino acids long. Deletions cut 3 bases from V and 12 bases from J, with 12 bases between. Germline V lookup: CDR1 DFQATT, CDR2 SNEGSKA (reference sequence). Study results and caveats: A roughly linear fall in TCR beta diversity per million T cells was seen with increasing age. In long-lived donors, naive CD4+ cell counts and diversity exceeded those of aged donors.

For the second PCR, which ran for about 7 to 11 cycles, a sample-barcoded 5' primer and a J-beta primer mix were used. Every sample produced at least 2.5 million CDR3-containing paired-end reads. TCRdb reprocessed the 5' RACE reads with MiXCR, giving one entry per CDR3 protein. The data hold 1.5 million to 2 million distinct CDR3 sequences, with roughly 27% observed a single time. This TCR derives from a woman in her twenties or thirties in good health. The sequenced sample was blood. The rearrangement uses TRBV20-1 and TRBJ2-1; TRBD1 might be the D (5 bases). The CDR3 loop reads CSARSPQGQFF. The CDR3 nucleotides read TGCAGTGCTAGGTCACCCCAGGGGCAGTTCTTC.